This TCR beta chain was observed in a study of shared clonotypes between healthy human individuals. Recent acute infections and vaccinations were absent in the healthy HIV-negative adult donors. The study separated CD4+ cells into CD45RA+ naive and CD45RA-negative memory subsets. Here immunoSEQ multiplex PCR was the method, and the copy in TCRdb shows in-frame clones only, minus some. Here the sample spans about 980,000 clones, about 80% being singletons. CDR3 length equals 13 residues. V was shortened by 1 base and J by 3 bases, with 3 bases between the two germline ends. From germline, CDR1 is KGHSH and CDR2 LQKENI. Concerning this clone: The same CDR3 also results from other DNA sequences found in this sample.

Sequenced: memory CD4+ T cells sorted from blood. Indicated subset: CD45RA-negative fraction. V is TRBV18 and J is TRBJ2-2; D is undetermined. This clonotype was obtained from a man younger than 35 in good health. DNA of the CDR3: TGTGCCAGCTCACCACGAGACACCGGGGAGCTGTTTTTT. It translates to CASSPRDTGELFF.